The present T cell receptor beta chain was sequenced within a study of T-cell reconstitution after alpha-beta-depleted transplantation in children. This clonotype was detected a few times. Unique molecular identifiers were incorporated into the prepared TCRbeta library. TCRdb called the PCR reads again in MiXCR, with one record for every CDR3 protein. The sample yields some 500,000 distinct CDR3 sequences, 30% to 35% seen once. The CDR3 contains 12 residues. CDR1 is DFQATT and CDR2 is SNEGSKA in the germline V gene (reference sequence). Deletions cut 6 bases from V and 8 bases from J, with 15 bases between.

The receptor comes from a human donor who donated a stem cell graft to a child with aplastic anemia. The V and J genes are TRBV20-1 and TRBJ2-3; D gene ambiguous. This material consisted of PBMCs from the stem cell graft donor, taken from the stem cell graft. The CDR3 protein is CSASPGATTQYF. The CDR3 region has the DNA TGCAGTGCCAGCCCAGGAGCGACTACGCAGTATTTT.